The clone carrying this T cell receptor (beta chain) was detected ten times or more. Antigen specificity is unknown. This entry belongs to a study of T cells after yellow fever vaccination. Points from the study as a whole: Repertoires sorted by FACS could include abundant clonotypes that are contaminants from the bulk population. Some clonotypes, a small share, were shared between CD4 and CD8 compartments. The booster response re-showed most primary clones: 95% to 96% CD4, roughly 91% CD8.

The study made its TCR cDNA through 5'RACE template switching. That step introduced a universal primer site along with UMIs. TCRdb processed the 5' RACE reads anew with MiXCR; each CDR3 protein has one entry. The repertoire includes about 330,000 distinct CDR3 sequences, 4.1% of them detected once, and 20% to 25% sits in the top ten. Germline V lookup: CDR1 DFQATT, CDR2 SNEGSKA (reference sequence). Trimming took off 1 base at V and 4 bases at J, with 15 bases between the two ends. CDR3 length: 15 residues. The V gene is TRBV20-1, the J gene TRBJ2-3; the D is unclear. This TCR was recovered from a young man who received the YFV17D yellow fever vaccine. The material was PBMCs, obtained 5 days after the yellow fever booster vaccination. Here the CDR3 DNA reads TGCAGTGCTAGAGTGTCTGGGTCTTTCGCAGATACGCAGTATTTT. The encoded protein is CSARVSGSFADTQYF.